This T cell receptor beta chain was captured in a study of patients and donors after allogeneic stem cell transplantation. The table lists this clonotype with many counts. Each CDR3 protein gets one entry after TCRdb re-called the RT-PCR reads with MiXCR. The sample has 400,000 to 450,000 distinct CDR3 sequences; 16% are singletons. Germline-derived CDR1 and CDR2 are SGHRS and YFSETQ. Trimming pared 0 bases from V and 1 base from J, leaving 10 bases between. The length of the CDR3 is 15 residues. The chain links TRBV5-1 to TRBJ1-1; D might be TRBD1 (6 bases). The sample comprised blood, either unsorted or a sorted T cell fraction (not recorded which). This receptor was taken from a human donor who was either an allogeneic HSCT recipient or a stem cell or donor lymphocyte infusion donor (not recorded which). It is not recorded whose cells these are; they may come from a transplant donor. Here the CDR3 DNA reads TGCGCCAGCAGCTTGGCCGGGACACCGAACACTGAAGCTTTCTTT. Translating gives CASSLAGTPNTEAFF.